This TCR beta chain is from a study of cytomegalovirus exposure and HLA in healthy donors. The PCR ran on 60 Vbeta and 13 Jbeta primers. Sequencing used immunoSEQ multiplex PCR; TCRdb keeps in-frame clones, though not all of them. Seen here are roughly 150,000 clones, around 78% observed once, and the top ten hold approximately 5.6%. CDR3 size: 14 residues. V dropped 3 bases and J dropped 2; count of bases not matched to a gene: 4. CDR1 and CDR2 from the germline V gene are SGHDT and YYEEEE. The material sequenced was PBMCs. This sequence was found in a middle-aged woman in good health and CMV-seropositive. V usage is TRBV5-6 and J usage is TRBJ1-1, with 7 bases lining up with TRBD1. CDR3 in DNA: TGTGCCAGCAGCTCGGGACAGATTAACACTGAAGCTTTCTTT. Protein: CASSSGQINTEAFF.